This T cell receptor (beta chain) was captured in a study of OX40 agonist ivuxolimab in advanced cancers. Overall study context: In three patients, partial responses were observed, one with hepatocellular carcinoma and two with cutaneous melanoma.

Germline CDR1 SNHLY, CDR2 FYNNEI. The CDR3 sequence is 14 residues long. V was cut by 4 bases and J by 2 bases, with 9 bases left in between. Clones were sequenced by immunoSEQ multiplex PCR, and TCRdb holds only the in-frame ones, with some missing. The sample carries 30,000 to 45,000 clones, roughly 77% recorded once. The TCR was taken from an adult with an advanced solid tumor such as melanoma, head and neck, liver or kidney cancer. Sequenced material: CD4+ or CD8+ T cells sorted from blood, taken in a trial of the OX40 agonist ivuxolimab. This rearrangement joins TRBV2 to TRBJ1-5, with unresolved D. CDR3 sequence reads: CASSGVIGNQPQHF. The CDR3 nucleotides read TGTGCCAGCAGTGGGGTCATTGGCAATCAGCCCCAGCATTTT.